One and the same sample provided the 25 T cell receptor beta chains below, sequenced in a study of blood T cell repertoires in COVID-19. Method: immunoSEQ multiplex PCR; TCRdb's copy keeps in-frame clones and lacks some. This table holds some 50,000 clones, roughly 88% found once. The sample comprised peripheral blood. The receptors shown here come from a human donor in a cohort sampled during active COVID-19.

The rearrangement links TRBV29-1 to TRBJ2-5; 8 bases line up with TRBD2. The CDR3 is made up of 11 amino acids. V was pared by 6 bases and J by 3 bases, with 0 bases of the junction left unmatched. The germline V gene has CDR1 SQVTM and CDR2 ANQGSEA. CDR3 coding DNA: TGCAGCGTCGGGGGGGAAGAGACCCAGTACTTC. Its protein is CSVGGEETQYF. Looking up the rest from reference TRBV29-1 and TRBJ2-5 gives the full variable domain: SAVISQKPSRDICQRGTSLTIQCQVDSQVTMMFWYRQQPGQSLTLIATANQGSEATYESGFVIDKFPISRPNLTFSTLTVSNMSPEDSSIYLCSVGGEETQYFGPGTRLLVL.

This chain connects TRBV6-1 to TRBJ2-1, with a tentative D call TRBD2 (6 bases). Germline CDR1 is MNHNS and CDR2 is SASEGT. V lost 4 bases to trimming and J lost 7 bases, with 20 bases between them. This CDR3 is built from 16 residues. The CDR3 DNA reads TGTGCCAGCAGTGGGGCCGGGACTTTATATGGGAATGAGCAGTTCTTC. Its protein product is CASSGAGTLYGNEQFF.

This clone was detected only once. This chain uses TRBV24-1 with TRBJ2-2; tentative D call: TRBD1 (6 bases). Germline V gives CDR1 KGHDR, CDR2 SFDVKD. Deletions cut 3 bases from V and 6 bases from J, with 13 bases between. This CDR3 is built from 15 residues. Written as DNA, the CDR3 is TGTGCCACCAGTGATAACAGGGTGGGGGCCGGGGAGCTGTTTTTT. This encodes CATSDNRVGAGELFF.

This sequence joins TRBV7-9 and TRBJ2-6; D is unclear. The V gene lost 2 bases and the J gene lost 0 bases, with 14 bases spanning the gap. CDR3 size: 18 residues. CDR1 is SEHNR, CDR2 FQNEAQ, per germline (reference sequence). As DNA, the CDR3 is TGTGCCAGCAGCTTACTTGTCAGAACCTTCTCTGGGGCCAACGTCCTGACTTTC. Translation: CASSLLVRTFSGANVLTF.

The chain joins TRBV27 to TRBJ1-4, with D perhaps matching TRBD1 (6 bases). V was cut by 7 bases and J by 8 bases, with 20 bases left in between. Germline V CDR1 and CDR2: MNHEY, SMNVEV (reference sequence). The CDR3 totals 15 residues. The CDR3 region is CASTSLVGAREKLFF. The CDR3 DNA reads TGTGCCAGCACCAGTTTAGTGGGGGCCAGGGAAAAACTGTTTTTT.

This chain links TRBV9 with TRBJ2-3; 12 positions agree with TRBD2. Germline V gene sequence: CDR1 SGDLS, CDR2 YYNGEE. The length of the CDR3 is 15 residues. With V trimmed by 5 bases and J by 4 bases, 5 bases remained unmatched. The CDR3 region is CASSETSGRADTQYF. The DNA of the CDR3 is TGTGCCAGCAGTGAGACTAGCGGGAGAGCAGATACGCAGTATTTT.

The chain is built from TRBV12-3 or TRBV12-4 and TRBJ2-7; D gene ambiguous. V was cut by 1 base and J by 5 bases, with 6 bases left in between. This CDR3 region has 12 residues. In DNA form, the CDR3 reads TGTGCCAGCAGTTTAGGCGCCCACGAGCAGTACTTC. This codes for CASSLGAHEQYF.

The chain couples TRBV11-2 to TRBJ2-2; possible D gene TRBD1, 5 bases. This CDR3 region has 17 residues. The germline CDR1 and CDR2 sequences are SGHAT and FQNNGV. Trimming took off 0 bases at V and 4 bases at J, with 15 bases between the two ends. The DNA of the CDR3 is TGTGCCAGCAGCTTAGATAAGGGGTGGCAGATCACCGGGGAGCTGTTTTTT. This codes for CASSLDKGWQITGELFF.

This clone appeared a few times. The chain has TRBV6-5 and TRBJ2-1; D is perhaps TRBD2 (6 bases). The V end lost 8 bases, the J end lost 0 bases, and 11 bases lay between the germline ends. Germline CDR1 reads MNHEY; CDR2 reads SVGAGI. The CDR3 runs to 14 residues. The DNA of the CDR3 is TGTGCCAGCGCTCCGGGACTCTCCTACAATGAGCAGTTCTTC. This gives the protein CASAPGLSYNEQFF.

This chain uses TRBV9 with TRBJ1-6; 9 nucleotides match TRBD1. Looked up from germline, CDR1 is SGDLS and CDR2 is YYNGEE. CDR3 length: 15 residues. J lost 7 bases, V lost 4 bases, and 6 bases had no gene match. The CDR3 DNA sequence: TGTGCCAGCAGCCCCGGACAGGGGAAGAATTCACCCCTCCACTTT. Translated: CASSPGQGKNSPLHF. The full variable domain, in which reference TRBV9 and TRBJ1-6 provide the parts outside the CDR3, is DSGVTQTPKHLITATGQRVTLRCSPRSGDLSVYWYQQSLDQGLQFLIQYYNGEERAKGNILERFSAQQFPDLHSELNLSSLELGDSALYFCASSPGQGKNSPLHFGNGTRLTVT.

This clone has a handful of counts. The DNA of the CDR3 is TGTGCCAGCAGTTCAGGACAGCCTAGCACAGATACGCAGTATTTT. It is translated as CASSSGQPSTDTQYF. The V call is TRBV2, the J call TRBJ2-3, with D possibly TRBD1 on 6 matching bases. V dropped 5 bases and J dropped 0 bases, with 12 bases sitting between them. The CDR3 extends over 15 amino acids. Germline values: CDR1 SNHLY, CDR2 FYNNEI. The full variable domain, with the rest looked up from reference TRBV2 and TRBJ2-3, is EPEVTQTPSHQVTQMGQEVILRCVPISNHLYFYWYRQILGQKVEFLVSFYNNEISEKSEIFDDQFSVERPDGSNFTLKIRSTKLEDSAMYFCASSSGQPSTDTQYFGPGTRLTVL.

J is TRBJ1-6 and V is TRBV5-1; 9 nucleotides match TRBD1. This CDR3 region has 17 residues. Losses at the gene ends were 4 bases for V and 5 bases for J; bases not matched to a gene: 10. Germline V gene data show CDR1 as SGHRS and CDR2 as YFSETQ. CDR3 DNA sequence: TGCGCCAGCAGCCGAACAGGGGGCCCGGCGGATAATTCACCCCTCCACTTT. It codes for CASSRTGGPADNSPLHF.

The gene calls are TRBV2 and TRBJ2-7, with D perhaps TRBD2 (5 bases). There are 15 residues in the CDR3. The V gene's germline CDR1 is SNHLY and CDR2 FYNNEI. With 7 bases removed from V and 1 base from J, the gap between germline ends came to 17 bases. CDR3 amino acids: CASKTMNGLSYEQYF. The DNA for the CDR3 is TGTGCCAGCAAGACTATGAACGGGCTTTCCTACGAGCAGTACTTC. The whole variable domain, filled in from reference TRBV2 and TRBJ2-7, reads EPEVTQTPSHQVTQMGQEVILRCVPISNHLYFYWYRQILGQKVEFLVSFYNNEISEKSEIFDDQFSVERPDGSNFTLKIRSTKLEDSAMYFCASKTMNGLSYEQYFGPGTRLTVT.

This clone is medium-sized. This chain's CDR3 is CASSPDRYGYTF. CDR3 coding DNA: TGTGCCAGCAGTCCGGACAGGTATGGCTACACCTTC. The V gene is TRBV12-3 or TRBV12-4, the J gene TRBJ1-2, with 7 nucleotides matching TRBD1. V lost 5 bases, J lost 5 bases, and 2 bases stayed unmatched. This CDR3 region has 12 residues.

The rearrangement links TRBV28 to TRBJ2-1; the match to TRBD2 covers 8 bases. Germline CDR1 and CDR2: MDHEN and SYDVKM. Germline trimming cut 0 bases from V and 6 bases from J; bases unmatched to any gene: 13. The CDR3 has 18 amino acids. CDR3 coding DNA: TGTGCCAGCAGTTTATGGGGGGTCGGGGGGGCCCAACTCAATGAGCAGTTCTTC. Amino acid sequence: CASSLWGVGGAQLNEQFF.

This sequence joins TRBV19 and TRBJ2-5; 13 bases line up with TRBD2. V lost 5 bases to trimming and J lost 5 bases; unmatched junction nucleotides: 8. CDR3 size: 16 residues. The germline V gene encodes CDR1 LNHDA and CDR2 SQIVND (reference sequence). The CDR3 DNA reads as TGTGCCAGTAGTCCTCGGACTAGCGGGAGATTGGAGACCCAGTACTTC. It translates to CASSPRTSGRLETQYF.

The gene calls are TRBV5-8 and TRBJ2-5; D possibly corresponds to TRBD2 (5 bases). Trimming took 3 bases from V and 3 from J, leaving 12 bases between them. Germline CDR1 and CDR2: SGHTS and YDEGEE. The CDR3 sequence is 14 residues long. CDR3 coding DNA: TGTGCCAGCAGCTCCGGGTCCGGGAAAGAGACCCAGTACTTC. Translated: CASSSGSGKETQYF.

The CDR3 DNA follows: TGCAGCGTCTCACGCCAGGGGATTAATGAAAAACTGTTTTTT. Translated: CSVSRQGINEKLFF. The chain carries TRBV29-1 and TRBJ1-4, with D maybe TRBD1 (6 bases). In germline, CDR1 is SQVTM, CDR2 ANQGSEA. V was pared by 6 bases and J by 4 bases, with 15 bases between. This CDR3 spans 14 amino acids.

The chain uses TRBV25-1 and TRBJ2-2; 10 positions agree with TRBD2. V lost 1 base, J lost 4 bases, and 3 bases stayed unmatched. There are 16 residues in the CDR3. Germline CDR1 reads MGHDK; CDR2 reads SYGVNS. The chain's CDR3 is CASSEFASGSTGELFF. As DNA, the CDR3 is TGTGCCAGCAGTGAATTCGCTAGCGGGAGCACCGGGGAGCTGTTTTTT. Combining the CDR3 with reference TRBV25-1 and TRBJ2-2 gives the whole variable domain EADIYQTPRYLVIGTGKKITLECSQTMGHDKMYWYQQDPGMELHLIHYSYGVNSTEKGDLSSESTVSRIRTEHFPLTLESARPSHTSQYLCASSEFASGSTGELFFGEGSRLTVL.

This rearrangement joins TRBV28 to TRBJ1-2; 8 bases align to TRBD1. The length of the CDR3 is 17 residues. Trimming cost V 2 bases and J 4 bases; bases outside gene matches: 12. Germline-derived CDR1 and CDR2 are MDHEN and SYDVKM. CDR3 protein: CASSLNPNRGGIYGYTF. The CDR3 DNA sequence: TGTGCCAGCAGTTTAAACCCCAACAGGGGGGGGATCTATGGCTACACCTTC.

V and J are TRBV6-6 and TRBJ1-5; D may be TRBD1 (5 bases). The CDR3 has 13 residues. The V end lost 2 bases, the J end lost 5 bases, and 7 bases lay between the germline ends. In germline, CDR1 is MNHNY, CDR2 SVGAGI (reference sequence). The CDR3 loop is CASSYGHYQPQHF. The CDR3 DNA sequence: TGTGCCAGCAGTTACGGACATTATCAGCCCCAGCATTTT.

The chain couples TRBV11-1 to TRBJ2-7; weak D call: TRBD2 (5 bases). This CDR3 contains 14 residues. Germline V gives CDR1 SGHAT, CDR2 FQDESV (reference sequence). With 5 bases removed from V and 3 bases from J, the gap between germline ends came to 14 bases. The CDR3 sequence is CASSHGRAFYEQYF. The CDR3 nucleotides are TGTGCCAGCAGCCATGGGCGGGCGTTCTACGAGCAGTACTTC.

The V and J genes are TRBV19 and TRBJ1-1; the match to TRBD1 covers 8 bases. The CDR3 consists of 13 residues. The V and J ends lost 5 bases and 4 bases, in that order; junction bases with no gene match: 3. Per germline, CDR1 LNHDA and CDR2 SQIVND (reference sequence). CDR3 bases: TGTGCCAGTAGTGTCGACAGGGGCACTGAAGCTTTCTTT. Protein sequence: CASSVDRGTEAFF. The whole variable domain, remainder taken from reference TRBV19 and TRBJ1-1, is DGGITQSPKYLFRKEGQNVTLSCEQNLNHDAMYWYRQDPGQGLRLIYYSQIVNDFQKGDIAEGYSVSREKKESFPLTVTSAQKNPTAFYLCASSVDRGTEAFFGQGTRLTVV.

This clone was seen once. The chain combines TRBV2 with TRBJ1-2; possibly TRBD1 for D (5 bases). Trimming cost V 1 base and J 2 bases, with 11 bases left between them. The CDR3 sequence is 15 residues long. The germline V gene encodes CDR1 SNHLY and CDR2 FYNNEI. In DNA, the CDR3 is TGTGCCAGCAGTGAAGGACAGAGTCCCAACTATGGCTACACCTTC. As protein: CASSEGQSPNYGYTF.

V and J are TRBV18 and TRBJ1-5; D unclear. V lost 5 bases, J lost 1 base, and 12 bases lay in between. Germline lookup yields CDR1 KGHSH and CDR2 LQKENI. CDR3 length equals 15 residues. The chain's CDR3 is CASSGDFASNQPQHF. The CDR3 region has the DNA TGTGCCAGCTCAGGTGATTTTGCGAGCAATCAGCCCCAGCATTTT.